Each of the 6 T cell receptor beta chains below was sequenced from the same sample in a study of T cells in localized non-small cell lung cancer. The assay was immunoSEQ multiplex PCR, and TCRdb's table has in-frame clones only and misses some. The sample carries around 3,600 clones, under 30% recorded once. The sequenced sample was lung tumor tissue, obtained before any cancer treatment. These receptors all come from a female donor older than 55 with stage I lung adenocarcinoma.

This clone is medium-sized (0.01 to 0.1%). The chain combines TRBV19 with TRBJ2-3; 9 nucleotides align to TRBD2. The ends lost 7 bases at V and 2 bases at J; junction bases unmatched: 7. CDR3 length: 15 amino acids. Germline loops: CDR1 LNHDA, CDR2 SQIVND (reference sequence). CDR3 nucleotides: TGTGCCAGTAACCCTAGCGGGAAAGACACAGATACGCAGTATTTT. The encoded protein is CASNPSGKDTDTQYF. Full variable domain (missing parts from reference TRBV19 and TRBJ2-3): DGGITQSPKYLFRKEGQNVTLSCEQNLNHDAMYWYRQDPGQGLRLIYYSQIVNDFQKGDIAEGYSVSREKKESFPLTVTSAQKNPTAFYLCASNPSGKDTDTQYFGPGTRLTVL.

This clone was counted a few times. The chain recombines TRBV9 with TRBJ1-6; 7 nucleotides agree with TRBD1. The CDR3 totals 15 residues. The junction had 9 bases not matched to a gene; V was cut back by 6 bases and J by 6 bases. Germline V gene data show CDR1 as SGDLS and CDR2 as YYNGEE. Here the CDR3 DNA reads TGTGCCAGCACTTGGACAGGTGACCTTAATTCACCCCTCCACTTT. Its protein is CASTWTGDLNSPLHF.

The chain carries TRBV5-1 and TRBJ2-7; 10 bases are shared with TRBD2. The CDR3 loop spans 16 amino acids. Germline lookup yields CDR1 SGHRS and CDR2 YFSETQ. V trimming: 0 bases; J trimming: 3 bases; junction bases outside the gene matches: 6. This CDR3 reads CASSLDGAGGLYEQYF. CDR3 DNA sequence: TGCGCCAGCAGCTTGGATGGAGCGGGGGGGCTCTACGAGCAGTACTTC.

This clone is judged medium-sized. The chain uses TRBV9 and TRBJ2-5; tentative D call: TRBD1 (6 bases). CDR1 is SGDLS and CDR2 is YYNGEE in the germline V gene. The CDR3 loop spans 15 amino acids. The ends were cut back, 0 bases at V and 4 bases at J, with 13 bases in the middle. The CDR3 DNA follows: TGTGCCAGCAGCGTAGAGGGGGTGAGTCGAGAGACCCAGTACTTC. It specifies CASSVEGVSRETQYF.

This clone was observed a few times. The genes are TRBV4-1 and TRBJ2-3; D not resolved. The CDR3 is 16 amino acids. V was trimmed by 2 bases and J by 0 bases, leaving 12 bases between them. CDR1 and CDR2 (germline): MGHRA, YSYEKL. Here the CDR3 reads CASSQSHGSSTDTQYF. DNA of the CDR3: TGCGCCAGCAGCCAATCGCACGGATCTAGCACAGATACGCAGTATTTT.

This clone was seen more than once but under ten times. V and J are TRBV19 and TRBJ1-1, with 7 bases aligning to TRBD1. Germline loops: CDR1 LNHDA, CDR2 SQIVND (reference sequence). CDR3 length equals 15 residues. Trimming cost V 4 bases and J 2 bases; bases outside gene matches: 7. CDR3 bases: TGTGCCAGTAGTACTGGACAGGCCCCCAACACTGAAGCTTTCTTT. It translates to CASSTGQAPNTEAFF.